In its sample, the clone carrying this T cell receptor (beta chain) was seen a few times. Its antigen is currently unknown. The record originates from a study of TIL therapy for anti-PD-1-resistant metastatic lung cancer. Study details: Tumors carried a median roughly 1.6 non-synonymous mutations per megabase. Study results and caveats: TIL cultures after expansion showed higher clonality and lower diversity than baseline tumor (median around 5.9% vs 31%).

Indicated time point: pre-treatment sample, taken before nivolumab and TIL therapy. Pleural nodules or supraclavicular lymph nodes made up most of the excised metastases sampled. The immunoSEQ assay was v3. Survey-level samples got about 2 million read pairs; deep-level samples got roughly 4.5-6.5 million. Sequencing was performed with immunoSEQ multiplex PCR; in TCRdb, only in-frame clones are kept and a portion is missing. Of 50,000 or so clones listed, just over 70% are singletons. Per the germline V gene, CDR1 is KGHSY and CDR2 is FQNENV. The CDR3 consists of 16 residues. V was pared by 0 bases and J by 2 bases, with 5 bases of the junction left unmatched.

The rearrangement joins TRBV16 to TRBJ2-7; 9 bases line up with TRBD2. This sample comprised tumor tissue, obtained at baseline. The TCR was taken from a person aged 25-85 years with non-small cell lung cancer. In DNA form, the CDR3 reads TGTGCCAGCAGCCAATCTCCTAGCGGGACAGCCTACGAGCAGTACTTC. This encodes CASSQSPSGTAYEQYF.